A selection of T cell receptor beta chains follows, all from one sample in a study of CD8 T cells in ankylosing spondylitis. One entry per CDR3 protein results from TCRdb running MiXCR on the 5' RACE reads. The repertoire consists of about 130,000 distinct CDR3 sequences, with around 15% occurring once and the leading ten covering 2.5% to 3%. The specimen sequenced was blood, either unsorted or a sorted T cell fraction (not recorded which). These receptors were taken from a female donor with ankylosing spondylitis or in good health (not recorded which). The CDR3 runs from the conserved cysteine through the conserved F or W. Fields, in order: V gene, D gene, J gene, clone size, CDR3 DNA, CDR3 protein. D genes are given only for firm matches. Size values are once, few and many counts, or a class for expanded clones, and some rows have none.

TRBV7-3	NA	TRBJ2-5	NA	TGTGCCAGCAGCCCTGGGAAGCAAGAGACCCAGTACTTC	CASSPGKQETQYF
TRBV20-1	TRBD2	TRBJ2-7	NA	TGCAGTGCAGTAGCGGGGGCCTCCTACGAGCAGTACTTC	CSAVAGASYEQYF
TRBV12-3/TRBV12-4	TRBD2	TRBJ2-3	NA	TGTGCCACCACGTCGGGGGGGACAGATACGCAGTATTTT	CATTSGGTDTQYF
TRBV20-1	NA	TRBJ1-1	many	TGCAGTGCTAGACCTGAAGTGGATTGGCTGAAAGCTTTCTTT	CSARPEVDWLKAFF
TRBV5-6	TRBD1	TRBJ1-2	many	TGTGCCAGCAGCTTCGGGACAGGGCATGGCTACACCTTC	CASSFGTGHGYTF
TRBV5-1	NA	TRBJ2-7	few	TGCGCCAGCAGCTTAGACCCAATTTACGAGCAGTACTTC	CASSLDPIYEQYF
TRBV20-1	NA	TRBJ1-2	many	TGCAGTGCCCCTCGGGGTTCGAGTGGCTACACCTTC	CSAPRGSSGYTF
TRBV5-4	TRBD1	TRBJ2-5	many	TGTGCCAGCAGCCCCAGGACAGGGGGCACGGAGACCCAGTACTTC	CASSPRTGGTETQYF
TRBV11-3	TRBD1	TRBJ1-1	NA	TGTGCCAGCAGCCGACAGGGGGTTGACACTGAAGCTTTCTTT	CASSRQGVDTEAFF
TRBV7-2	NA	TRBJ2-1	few	TGTGCCAGCAGCGGCAGGTGGAATGAGCAGTTCTTC	CASSGRWNEQFF
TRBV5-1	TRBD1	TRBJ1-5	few	TGCGCCAGCAGCTTGGGACAGGGAGTCAATCAGCCCCAGCATTTT	CASSLGQGVNQPQHF
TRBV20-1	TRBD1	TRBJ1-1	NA	TGCAGTGCTAGAGTCCCCGGGACAGGCTTCAACACTGAAGCTTTCTTT	CSARVPGTGFNTEAFF
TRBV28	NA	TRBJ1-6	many	TGTGCCAGCATCACAGGGAGGTCACCCCTCCACTTT	CASITGRSPLHF
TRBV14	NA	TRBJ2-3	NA	TGTGCCAGCAGCCGAGGCCCGTACGATACGCAGTATTTT	CASSRGPYDTQYF
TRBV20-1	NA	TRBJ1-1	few	TGCAGTGTAAGACAGGACACTGAAGCTTTCTTT	CSVRQDTEAFF
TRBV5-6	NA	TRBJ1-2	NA	TGTGCCAGCAGCTTGGTGGGGTTTCAAGGAGGCTACACCTTC	CASSLVGFQGGYTF
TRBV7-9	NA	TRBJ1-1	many	TGTGCCAGCAGCTTATCAATGGTAGCTTTCTTT	CASSLSMVAFF